The 26 T cell receptor beta chains listed next were all sequenced from one sample in a study of T cell repertoires in cytomegalovirus infection. These TCRs' antigens remain unknown. Using its own MiXCR run on the reads, TCRdb lists one record per CDR3 protein. The sample lists hundreds of thousands of distinct CDR3 sequences, around 35% occurring once. The sample here was cultured PBMCs, taken from culture after CMV antigen stimulation. These receptors were collected from a human donor in good health (CMV status not recorded). Some clones in this sample may be carry-over from other donors' samples.

The rearrangement joins TRBV7-6 to TRBJ2-6; possibly TRBD1 for D (5 bases). Germline values: CDR1 SGHVS, CDR2 FNYEAQ. The CDR3 totals 17 residues. V lost 3 bases and J lost 0, with 12 bases in between. The CDR3 coding sequence is TGTGCCAGCAGCTTGCGGACACCGAGCTCTGGGGCCAACGTCCTGACTTTC. Its translation is CASSLRTPSSGANVLTF.

The V and J genes are TRBV12-3 or TRBV12-4 and TRBJ2-1; the D gene is possibly TRBD2 (7 bases). This CDR3 comprises 14 residues. Deletions cut 3 bases from V and 8 bases from J, with 14 bases between. CDR3 bases: TGTGCCAGCAGTTTGGCGGGGGCGGTCGATGAGCAGTTCTTC. Its protein is CASSLAGAVDEQFF.

The sample holds a few counts of this clonotype. This rearrangement joins TRBV6-8 to TRBJ1-4; the match to TRBD1 covers 7 bases. Germline CDR1 MNHGY, CDR2 SAAAGT. This CDR3 comprises 12 residues. Trimming cost V 11 bases and J 7 bases; bases outside gene matches: 7. CDR3 sequence: CASRQGGEKLFF. The DNA for the CDR3 is TGTGCCTCACGACAGGGCGGTGAAAAACTGTTTTTT.

This clonotype showed up just a few times. This chain links TRBV5-4 with TRBJ2-2, with D unclear. V was pared by 7 bases and J by 2 bases, with 12 bases between. CDR1 and CDR2 from the germline V gene are SGHNT and YYREEE (reference sequence). CDR3 length: 14 residues. CDR3 loop: CASQLVPNTGELFF. CDR3 coding DNA: TGTGCCAGCCAGCTTGTACCTAACACCGGGGAGCTGTTTTTT.

This clonotype was seen only a few times. The CDR3 DNA reads as TGTGCCACTCCGGGACAGGGCAATGAGCAGTTCTTC. As protein: CATPGQGNEQFF. The V call is TRBV12-3 or TRBV12-4, the J call TRBJ2-1; the match to TRBD1 covers 9 bases. This CDR3 has 12 amino acids. Trimming at V came to 10 bases and at J to 6 bases, leaving 4 bases not matched to a gene.

This clonotype appeared a single time. This sequence joins TRBV20-1 and TRBJ2-1; 14 bases match TRBD2. The CDR3 is 15 amino acids. Trimming removed 1 base from V and 10 bases from J; junction bases left unmatched: 6. Per the germline V gene, CDR1 is DFQATT and CDR2 is SNEGSKA (reference sequence). This CDR3 reads CSARGGLAGGYEQFF. In DNA, the CDR3 is TGCAGTGCTAGAGGAGGACTAGCGGGGGGATACGAGCAGTTCTTC.

The sample holds one count of this clonotype. V usage is TRBV6-1 and J usage is TRBJ2-3; D gene ambiguous. Trimming took 7 bases from V and 0 from J, leaving 11 bases between them. There are 14 residues in the CDR3. CDR1 MNHNS and CDR2 SASEGT come from the germline V gene. CDR3 sequence (DNA): TGTGCCAGCACCGATTCGGGTAGCACAGATACGCAGTATTTT. Its translation: CASTDSGSTDTQYF.

The gene calls are TRBV20-1 and TRBJ2-5, with a tentative D call TRBD1 (6 bases). Germline V lookup: CDR1 DFQATT, CDR2 SNEGSKA (reference sequence). The V and J ends lost 8 bases and 1 base respectively, with 17 bases between them. There are 14 residues in the CDR3. DNA for the CDR3: TGCAGTTCACCGCCGACAGGCGCCCAAGAGACCCAGTACTTC. Translated, it gives CSSPPTGAQETQYF.

This clonotype was counted a few times. The chain couples TRBV19 to TRBJ1-5, with D hard to call. The CDR3 sequence is 14 residues long. The V end was cut by 5 bases, the J end by 4 bases, with 12 bases between. Germline V gives CDR1 LNHDA, CDR2 SQIVND (reference sequence). This chain's CDR3 is CASSLTLYNQPQHF. The DNA for the CDR3 is TGTGCCAGTAGTCTGACACTCTATAATCAGCCCCAGCATTTT.

This clonotype was picked up a small number of times. This chain connects TRBV11-1 to TRBJ2-3; tentative D call: TRBD2 (6 bases). The CDR3 runs to 18 residues. Germline V lookup: CDR1 SGHAT, CDR2 FQDESV (reference sequence). V lost 5 bases and J lost 0, with 21 bases in between. The CDR3 DNA reads as TGTGCCAGCAGCCCCAGACGGGGGACTGATGGAAGCACAGATACGCAGTATTTT. Protein: CASSPRRGTDGSTDTQYF.

V is TRBV28 and J is TRBJ1-1; 7 positions match TRBD1. The CDR3 has 16 amino acids. Germline values: CDR1 MDHEN, CDR2 SYDVKM. V lost 2 bases, J lost 2 bases, and 8 bases stayed unmatched. CDR3 amino acids: CASSLTPGGGNTEAFF. The CDR3 DNA reads as TGTGCCAGCAGTTTAACTCCAGGGGGGGGAAACACTGAAGCTTTCTTT.

The chain links TRBV10-2 to TRBJ2-7, with TRBD2 matching 14 bases. Germline V gene lookup returns CDR1 WSHSY and CDR2 SAAADI. V shed 6 bases and J 6 bases; nucleotides not matched to a gene: 4. This CDR3 has 14 residues. The CDR3 nucleotides are TGCGCCAGCAGAGGGACTAGCGGGAGCAGCGAGCAGTACTTC. Protein sequence: CASRGTSGSSEQYF.

This rearrangement joins TRBV6-2 or TRBV6-3 to TRBJ2-7; D ambiguous. Trimming pared 6 bases from V and 6 bases from J, leaving 18 bases between. CDR3 size: 14 residues. Germline-derived CDR1 and CDR2 are MNHEY and SVGEGT. The CDR3 region has the DNA TGTGCCAGCAGCCCCCGTCAGTCCCGCCTCGAGCAGTACTTC. Amino acids: CASSPRQSRLEQYF.

The gene calls are TRBV5-4 and TRBJ2-1, with TRBD2 matching over 9 bases. V shed 8 bases, J shed 0 bases, and the junction held 6 bases outside the gene matches. The CDR3 is 15 residues long. Germline V gene lookup returns CDR1 SGHNT and CDR2 YYREEE (reference sequence). Here the CDR3 DNA reads TGTGCCAGTGGAATTAGCGGGAGCTCCTACAATGAGCAGTTCTTC. This translates into CASGISGSSYNEQFF.

This clonotype occurred many times. The rearrangement joins TRBV7-2 to TRBJ2-3; D remains unclear. V lost 2 bases and J 2 bases, leaving 8 bases between the germline ends. Germline loops: CDR1 SGHTA, CDR2 FQGNSA. The CDR3 runs 14 residues. CDR3 in DNA: TGTGCCAGCAGCTTAAGTGGCTACACAGATACGCAGTATTTT. As protein: CASSLSGYTDTQYF.

J is TRBJ2-7 and V is TRBV19; TRBD2 matches 13 bases. This CDR3 is 17 amino acids long. Germline V gene lookup returns CDR1 LNHDA and CDR2 SQIVND (reference sequence). Trimming took 5 bases from V and 4 from J; bases not matched to a gene: 11. The DNA for the CDR3 is TGTGCCAGTAGTCCCAATCACGGACTAGCGGGAGCGTACGAGCAGTACTTC. Its translation is CASSPNHGLAGAYEQYF.

This clonotype turned up a few times. The DNA for the CDR3 is TGTGCCAGCAGTTACACAGGATCTCGCGGAGATACGCAGTATTTT. Encoded protein: CASSYTGSRGDTQYF. This rearrangement joins TRBV7-9 to TRBJ2-3; weak D call: TRBD1 (5 bases). The germline CDR1 and CDR2 sequences are SEHNR and FQNEAQ (reference sequence). The CDR3 length is 15 residues. Deletions cut 6 bases from V and 5 bases from J, with 18 bases between.

The chain employs TRBV6-1 and TRBJ2-7; weak D call: TRBD1 (6 bases). Trimming pared 8 bases from V and 2 bases from J, leaving 13 bases between. This CDR3 is built from 13 residues. CDR1 MNHNS and CDR2 SASEGT come from the germline V gene. This CDR3 reads CASGNQGPYEQYF. CDR3 DNA sequence: TGTGCCAGCGGCAACCAGGGGCCCTACGAGCAGTACTTC.

The CDR3 reads CASSQNRAERETQYF. In DNA form, the CDR3 reads TGTGCCAGCTCTCAGAACCGGGCTGAGAGAGAGACCCAGTACTTC. V and J are TRBV18 and TRBJ2-5; D gene uncertain. Germline V gene lookup returns CDR1 KGHSH and CDR2 LQKENI. V was cut by 6 bases and J by 4 bases, with 18 bases left in between. The length of the CDR3 is 15 residues.

This clonotype was detected ten times or more. The rearrangement links TRBV7-8 to TRBJ1-5; D unclear. Germline loops: CDR1 SGHVS, CDR2 FQNEAQ. Between the trimmed V and J ends, which lost 2 bases and 4 bases, there was a span of 15 bases. The CDR3 is 16 amino acids. CDR3 nucleotide sequence: TGTGCCAGCAGCTTACCCCCATGGGTGGCAAATCAGCCCCAGCATTTT. Amino acids: CASSLPPWVANQPQHF.

The V gene is TRBV19, the J gene TRBJ1-2; possible D gene TRBD1, 5 bases. CDR3 length equals 15 residues. Per the germline V gene, CDR1 is LNHDA and CDR2 is SQIVND (reference sequence). Deletions cut 7 bases from V and 3 bases from J, with 18 bases between. The CDR3 DNA reads TGTGCCAGTACCCAACGGGGGAGTATCGACTATGGCTACACCTTC. It encodes CASTQRGSIDYGYTF. The full variable domain, in which reference TRBV19 and TRBJ1-2 provide the parts outside the CDR3, is DGGITQSPKYLFRKEGQNVTLSCEQNLNHDAMYWYRQDPGQGLRLIYYSQIVNDFQKGDIAEGYSVSREKKESFPLTVTSAQKNPTAFYLCASTQRGSIDYGYTFGSGTRLTVV.

This rearrangement joins TRBV14 to TRBJ1-2; a weak D match, TRBD1 (5 bases). The CDR3 extends over 14 amino acids. From germline, CDR1 is SGHDN and CDR2 FVKESK. Trimming stripped 3 bases from V and 7 bases from J, with 15 bases between. The CDR3 region is CASSQGREDIGYTF. The CDR3 nucleotides are TGTGCCAGCAGCCAGGGCAGGGAGGATATTGGCTACACCTTC. The full variable domain, completed using reference TRBV14 and TRBJ1-2, is EAGVTQFPSHSVIEKGQTVTLRCDPISGHDNLYWYRRVMGKEIKFLLHFVKESKQDESGMPNNRFLAERTGGTYSTLKVQPAELEDSGVYFCASSQGREDIGYTFGSGTRLTVV.

In its sample, this clonotype was seen a few times. The CDR3 coding sequence is TGTGCCAGCAGCATCTTACCTTACGAGATCACAGATACGCAGTATTTT. Amino acid sequence: CASSILPYEITDTQYF. The chain recombines TRBV7-9 with TRBJ2-3; no definite D call. Trimming pared 5 bases from V and 2 bases from J, leaving 17 bases between. Germline V gene sequence: CDR1 SEHNR, CDR2 FQNEAQ (reference sequence). CDR3 size: 16 residues.

This clonotype was seen only a few times. This sequence joins TRBV28 and TRBJ2-3, with D possibly matching TRBD2 (6 bases). This CDR3 is 16 amino acids long. Germline V CDR1 and CDR2: MDHEN, SYDVKM. Between the trimmed V and J ends, which lost 1 base and 2 bases, there was a span of 13 bases. This CDR3 reads CASSLSGGRNTDTQYF. Here the CDR3 DNA reads TGTGCCAGCAGTTTATCAGGAGGGAGGAACACAGATACGCAGTATTTT.

Many counts were recorded for this clonotype. The rearrangement links TRBV11-2 to TRBJ2-1; 7 bases agree with TRBD2. The CDR3 is 16 amino acids. Trimming cost V 6 bases and J 5 bases; bases outside gene matches: 13. Germline lookup yields CDR1 SGHAT and CDR2 FQNNGV. CDR3 sequence: CASSNHWAGENNEQFF. The CDR3 DNA sequence: TGTGCCAGCAGTAACCACTGGGCGGGAGAGAACAATGAGCAGTTCTTC.

The chain links TRBV19 to TRBJ2-3; TRBD2 matches at 13 bases. The ends lost 6 bases at V and 5 bases at J; junction bases unmatched: 20. CDR3 length equals 20 residues. The germline gives CDR1 LNHDA, CDR2 SQIVND (reference sequence). The CDR3 loop is CASRLRRKGLAGFIGDTQYF. For the CDR3, the DNA is TGTGCCAGTAGGCTGAGACGAAAGGGACTAGCGGGATTTATAGGAGATACGCAGTATTTT.